Following are 19 T cell receptor beta chains from one sample sequenced in a study of blood T cell repertoires in COVID-19. Produced via immunoSEQ multiplex PCR; TCRdb's table is partial and in-frame only. Of 90,000 to 120,000 clones listed, roughly 88% are singletons. The sample was peripheral blood. The receptors shown here come from a human donor in a cohort sampled during active COVID-19.

The chain is built from TRBV7-8 and TRBJ1-1, with TRBD1 matching 8 bases. After removal of 1 base from V and 0 bases from J, the junction contained 1 base not matched to a gene. In germline, CDR1 is SGHVS, CDR2 FQNEAQ. The length of the CDR3 is 15 residues. CDR3 amino acids: CASSLGGQVNTEAFF. In nucleotides, the CDR3 is TGTGCCAGCAGCTTAGGGGGACAGGTGAACACTGAAGCTTTCTTT.

This clone has just a few counts. The chain couples TRBV7-2 to TRBJ2-3; D unresolved. Deletions cut 5 bases from V and 4 bases from J, with 10 bases between. The CDR3 is 13 amino acids. The germline gives CDR1 SGHTA, CDR2 FQGNSA. The CDR3 coding sequence is TGTGCCAGCAGCCCCTCTCGGGCAGATACGCAGTATTTT. Amino acid sequence: CASSPSRADTQYF.

The chain joins TRBV11-3 to TRBJ2-1, with D uncertain. The V and J ends lost 2 bases and 0 bases respectively, with 11 bases between them. The CDR3 has 16 amino acids. CDR1 is SGHNT, CDR2 YENEEA, per germline. The CDR3 DNA sequence: TGTGCCAGCAGCTTAATAGCTTCAAGCTCCTACAATGAGCAGTTCTTC. Its translation is CASSLIASSSYNEQFF. Combining the CDR3 with reference TRBV11-3 and TRBJ2-1 gives the whole variable domain EAGVVQSPRYKIIEKKQPVAFWCNPISGHNTLYWYLQNLGQGPELLIRYENEEAVDDSQLPKDRFSAERLKGVDSTLKIQPAELGDSAVYLCASSLIASSSYNEQFFGPGTRLTVL.

The genes are TRBV6-1 and TRBJ2-7; perhaps TRBD1 as D (5 bases). V was cut by 3 bases and J by 6 bases, with 15 bases left in between. Germline V gene sequence: CDR1 MNHNS, CDR2 SASEGT. This CDR3 region has 14 residues. CDR3: CASSERQILGEQYF. The CDR3 DNA is TGTGCCAGCAGTGAGAGACAGATACTCGGCGAGCAGTACTTC.

This clone was detected only a few times. The CDR3 bases are TGTGCCAGCTCAGGGCTTGCTAATGAAAAACTGTTTTTT. Protein: CASSGLANEKLFF. The chain couples TRBV18 to TRBJ1-4; D is unresolved. The CDR3 has 13 residues. V was shortened by 5 bases and J by 3 bases, with 7 bases between the two germline ends. Germline V gene data show CDR1 as KGHSH and CDR2 as LQKENI.

This clone was found once. V is TRBV6-4 and J is TRBJ1-2, with D uncertain. The CDR3 covers 13 residues. The ends were cut back, 3 bases at V and 5 bases at J, with 10 bases in the middle. Germline CDR1 reads MRHNA; CDR2 reads SNTAGT. CDR3: CASSEVAGYGYTF. CDR3 in DNA: TGTGCCAGCAGTGAGGTGGCAGGATATGGCTACACCTTC.

The chain recombines TRBV6-1 with TRBJ2-1; 7 bases align to TRBD1. Trimming cost V 2 bases and J 5 bases; bases outside gene matches: 9. Germline assignment: CDR1 MNHNS and CDR2 SASEGT. This CDR3 region has 16 residues. CDR3 sequence reads: CASSELGRQGDNEQFF. CDR3 nucleotides: TGTGCCAGCAGTGAATTAGGTAGGCAGGGGGACAATGAGCAGTTCTTC.

The V gene is TRBV4-1, the J gene TRBJ2-7; TRBD1 matches 12 bases. Trimming cost V 1 base and J 1 base; bases outside gene matches: 8. Per the germline V gene, CDR1 is MGHRA and CDR2 is YSYEKL. The CDR3 loop spans 18 amino acids. CDR3 region: CASSQGDRGRPFSYEQYF. The CDR3 region has the DNA TGCGCCAGCAGCCAAGGGGACAGGGGGCGCCCCTTTTCCTACGAGCAGTACTTC.

V and J are TRBV29-1 and TRBJ1-2, with 8 nucleotides matching TRBD1. The CDR3 is made up of 15 amino acids. The V segment lost 6 bases and the J segment 0 bases; nucleotides outside the gene matches: 9. The germline CDR1 and CDR2 sequences are SQVTM and ANQGSEA. DNA of the CDR3: TGCAGCGTCCTCCCCCCGACAGGGGCTAACTATGGCTACACCTTC. This encodes CSVLPPTGANYGYTF.

The chain couples TRBV25-1 to TRBJ1-2; D gene ambiguous. Germline V gene data show CDR1 as MGHDK and CDR2 as SYGVNS. Trimming took off 4 bases at V and 4 bases at J, with 10 bases between the two ends. The CDR3 contains 13 residues. The CDR3 DNA reads as TGTGCCAGCAGTGTCATCTACAGCTATGGCTACACCTTC. This sequence encodes CASSVIYSYGYTF.

The genes are TRBV27 and TRBJ2-1; 12 bases are shared with TRBD2. V lost 2 bases, J lost 2 bases, and 1 base stayed unmatched. Per germline, CDR1 MNHEY and CDR2 SMNVEV (reference sequence). The CDR3 has 16 residues. The CDR3 protein is CASSLLAGGPYNEQFF. CDR3 coding DNA: TGTGCCAGCAGTTTACTAGCGGGAGGGCCCTACAATGAGCAGTTCTTC.

This clone was seen once. The rearrangement joins TRBV13 to TRBJ2-1; TRBD2 matches at 9 bases. CDR1 and CDR2 from the germline V gene are PRHDT and FYEKMQ (reference sequence). This CDR3 is built from 15 residues. V lost 7 bases, J lost 4 bases, and 8 bases stayed unmatched. CDR3 protein: CASTASLAGYNEQFF. The CDR3 nucleotides read TGTGCCAGCACAGCTTCCCTAGCGGGGTACAATGAGCAGTTCTTC.

The rearrangement links TRBV7-3 to TRBJ1-2; 9 bases fit TRBD1. Per germline, CDR1 SGHTA and CDR2 FQGTGA. Trimming took 5 bases from V and 5 from J; bases not matched to a gene: 3. This CDR3 has 13 residues. In nucleotides, the CDR3 is TGTGCCAGCAGCCCAGGGACAGGGTATGGCTACACCTTC. It translates to CASSPGTGYGYTF.

The rearrangement links TRBV27 to TRBJ2-7, with TRBD2 matching over 13 bases. V shed 3 bases, J shed 5 bases, and the junction held 7 bases outside the gene matches. The CDR3 covers 16 residues. Germline V lookup: CDR1 MNHEY, CDR2 SMNVEV (reference sequence). The CDR3 spells CASSLGGTSGINEQYF. The CDR3, as DNA: TGTGCCAGCAGTTTGGGGGGGACTAGCGGGATTAACGAGCAGTACTTC.

The chain combines TRBV5-6 with TRBJ2-5; the D gene is possibly TRBD2 (6 bases). Germline V gives CDR1 SGHDT, CDR2 YYEEEE. The CDR3 loop spans 15 amino acids. V was clipped by 5 bases and J by 4 bases, with 18 bases between them. Here the CDR3 reads CASSLLPSGGETQYF. The CDR3 region has the DNA TGTGCCAGCAGTCTACTCCCCTCCGGGGGAGAGACCCAGTACTTC.

This chain connects TRBV29-1 to TRBJ1-2; maybe TRBD1 (5 bases). This CDR3 contains 13 residues. The V gene's germline CDR1 is SQVTM and CDR2 ANQGSEA. Trimming took 7 bases from V and 2 from J, leaving 14 bases between them. The DNA of the CDR3 is TGCAGCGCAGATGACAGTTTCAACTATGGCTACACCTTC. It encodes CSADDSFNYGYTF. The full variable domain, completed using reference TRBV29-1 and TRBJ1-2, is SAVISQKPSRDICQRGTSLTIQCQVDSQVTMMFWYRQQPGQSLTLIATANQGSEATYESGFVIDKFPISRPNLTFSTLTVSNMSPEDSSIYLCSADDSFNYGYTFGSGTRLTVV.

V and J are TRBV5-1 and TRBJ2-7, with a possible D match to TRBD2 (5 bases). From germline, CDR1 is SGHRS and CDR2 YFSETQ. CDR3 size: 14 residues. V dropped 2 bases and J dropped 5 bases, with 14 bases sitting between them. As DNA, the CDR3 is TGCGCCAGCAGCTTCGGCCTGCTCGGGAACGAGCAGTACTTC. It is translated as CASSFGLLGNEQYF. The full variable domain, completed using reference TRBV5-1 and TRBJ2-7, is KAGVTQTPRYLIKTRGQQVTLSCSPISGHRSVSWYQQTPGQGLQFLFEYFSETQRNKGNFPGRFSGRQFSNSRSEMNVSTLELGDSALYLCASSFGLLGNEQYFGPGTRLTVT.

This chain connects TRBV28 to TRBJ1-4, with 10 bases identical to TRBD1. Germline CDR1 is MDHEN and CDR2 is SYDVKM. The CDR3 covers 18 residues. V lost 3 bases, J lost 5 bases, and 12 bases stayed unmatched. This CDR3 reads CASSFRPGQGLRNEKLFF. The CDR3 DNA reads TGTGCCAGCAGTTTTCGACCGGGACAGGGGCTAAGAAATGAAAAACTGTTTTTT.

The chain links TRBV19 to TRBJ2-3, with 12 bases identical to TRBD2. The CDR3 contains 15 residues. V shed 4 bases, J shed 1 base, and the junction held 0 bases outside the gene matches. The germline gives CDR1 LNHDA, CDR2 SQIVND (reference sequence). CDR3 in amino acids: CASSRTSGGTDTQYF. As DNA, the CDR3 is TGTGCCAGTAGTAGGACTAGCGGGGGCACAGATACGCAGTATTTT.